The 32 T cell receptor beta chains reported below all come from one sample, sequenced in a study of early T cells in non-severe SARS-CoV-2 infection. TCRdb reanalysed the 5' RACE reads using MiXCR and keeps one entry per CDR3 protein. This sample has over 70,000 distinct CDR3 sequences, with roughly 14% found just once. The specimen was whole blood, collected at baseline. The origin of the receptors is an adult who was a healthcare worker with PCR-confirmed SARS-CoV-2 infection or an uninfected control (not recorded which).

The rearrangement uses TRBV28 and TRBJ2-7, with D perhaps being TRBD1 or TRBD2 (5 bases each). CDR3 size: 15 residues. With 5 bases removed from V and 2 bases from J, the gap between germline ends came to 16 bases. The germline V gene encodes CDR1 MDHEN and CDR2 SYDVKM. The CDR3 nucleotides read TGTGCCAGCAGTACATCCGGGACGTCCACCTACGAGCAGTACTTC. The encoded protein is CASSTSGTSTYEQYF. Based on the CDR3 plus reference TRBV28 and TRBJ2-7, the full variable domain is DVKVTQSSRYLVKRTGEKVFLECVQDMDHENMFWYRQDPGLGLRLIYFSYDVKMKEKGDIPEGYSVSREKKERFSLILESASTNQTSMYLCASSTSGTSTYEQYFGPGTRLTVT.

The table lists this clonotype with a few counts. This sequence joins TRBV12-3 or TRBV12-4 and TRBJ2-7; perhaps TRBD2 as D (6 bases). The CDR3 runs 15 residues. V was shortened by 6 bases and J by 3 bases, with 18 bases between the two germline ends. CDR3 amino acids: CASSLPRGNNYEQYF. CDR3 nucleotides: TGTGCCAGCAGCTTACCCCGGGGGAATAACTACGAGCAGTACTTC.

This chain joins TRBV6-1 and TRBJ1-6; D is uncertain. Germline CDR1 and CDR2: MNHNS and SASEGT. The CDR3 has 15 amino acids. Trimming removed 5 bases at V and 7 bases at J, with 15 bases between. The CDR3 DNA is TGTGCCAGCAGTACCCGTCCTGGGAGGAATTCACCCCTCCACTTT. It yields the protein CASSTRPGRNSPLHF.

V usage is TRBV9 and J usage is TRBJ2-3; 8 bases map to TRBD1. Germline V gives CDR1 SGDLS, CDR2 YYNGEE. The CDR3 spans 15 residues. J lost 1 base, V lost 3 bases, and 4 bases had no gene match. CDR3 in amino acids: CASSGGTGRTDTQYF. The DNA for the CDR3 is TGTGCCAGCAGCGGCGGGACAGGACGCACAGATACGCAGTATTTT.

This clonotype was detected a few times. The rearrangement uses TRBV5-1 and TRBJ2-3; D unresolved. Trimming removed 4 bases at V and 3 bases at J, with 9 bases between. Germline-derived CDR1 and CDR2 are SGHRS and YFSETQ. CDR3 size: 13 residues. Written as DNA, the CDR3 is TGCGCCAGCAGCGCAAACCCGACAGATACGCAGTATTTT. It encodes CASSANPTDTQYF.

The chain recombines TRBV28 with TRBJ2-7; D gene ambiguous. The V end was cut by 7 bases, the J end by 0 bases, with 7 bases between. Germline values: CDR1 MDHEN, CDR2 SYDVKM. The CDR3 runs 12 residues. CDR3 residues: CASIDNSYEQYF. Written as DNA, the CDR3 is TGTGCCAGCATAGACAACTCCTACGAGCAGTACTTC.

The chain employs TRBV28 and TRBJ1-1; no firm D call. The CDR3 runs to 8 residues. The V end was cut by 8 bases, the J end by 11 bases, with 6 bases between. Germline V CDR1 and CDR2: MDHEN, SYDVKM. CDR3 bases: TGTGCCAGCGTAAGGGCTTTCTTT. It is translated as CASVRAFF.

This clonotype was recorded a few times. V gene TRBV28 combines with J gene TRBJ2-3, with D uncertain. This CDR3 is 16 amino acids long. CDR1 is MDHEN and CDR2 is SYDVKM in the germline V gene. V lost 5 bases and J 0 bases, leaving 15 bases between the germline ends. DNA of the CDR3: TGTGCCAGCAGTCCCTCAGGCTTTACTAGCACAGATACGCAGTATTTT. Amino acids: CASSPSGFTSTDTQYF.

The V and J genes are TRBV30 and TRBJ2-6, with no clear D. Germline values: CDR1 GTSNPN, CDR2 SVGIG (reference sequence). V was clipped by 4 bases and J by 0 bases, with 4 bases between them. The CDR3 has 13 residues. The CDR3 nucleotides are TGTGCCTGGACGAGCTCTGGGGCCAACGTCCTGACTTTC. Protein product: CAWTSSGANVLTF.

The DNA for the CDR3 is TGTGCCAGCAGTACCGGGACTGTTAATGAGCAGTTCTTC. This codes for CASSTGTVNEQFF. The chain recombines TRBV28 with TRBJ2-1, with D possibly matching TRBD2 (6 bases). V dropped 5 bases and J dropped 7 bases, with 12 bases sitting between them. This CDR3 is built from 13 residues. Germline V gene data show CDR1 as MDHEN and CDR2 as SYDVKM.

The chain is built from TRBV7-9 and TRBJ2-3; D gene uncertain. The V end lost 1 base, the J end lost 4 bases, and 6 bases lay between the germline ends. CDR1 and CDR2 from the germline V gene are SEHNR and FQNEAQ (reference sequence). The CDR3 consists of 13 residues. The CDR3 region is CASSLGEADTQYF. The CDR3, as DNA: TGTGCCAGCAGCTTAGGAGAGGCAGATACGCAGTATTTT.

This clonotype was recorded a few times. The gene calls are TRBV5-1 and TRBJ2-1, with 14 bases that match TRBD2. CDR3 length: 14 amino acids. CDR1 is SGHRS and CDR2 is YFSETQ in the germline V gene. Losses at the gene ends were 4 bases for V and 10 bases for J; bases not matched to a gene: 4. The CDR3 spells CASSAGTSGREQFF. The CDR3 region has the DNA TGCGCCAGCAGCGCCGGGACTAGCGGGAGAGAGCAGTTCTTC.

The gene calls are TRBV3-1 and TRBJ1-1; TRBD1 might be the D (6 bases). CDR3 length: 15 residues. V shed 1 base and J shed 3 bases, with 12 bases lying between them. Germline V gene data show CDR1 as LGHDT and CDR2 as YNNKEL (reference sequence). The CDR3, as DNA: TGTGCCAGCAGCCAAGGGGGGGGCGGGCACACTGAAGCTTTCTTT. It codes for CASSQGGGGHTEAFF.

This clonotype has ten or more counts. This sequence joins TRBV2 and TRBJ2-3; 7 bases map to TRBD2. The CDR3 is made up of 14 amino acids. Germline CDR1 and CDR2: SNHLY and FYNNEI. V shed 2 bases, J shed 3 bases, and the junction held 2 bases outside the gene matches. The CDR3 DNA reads TGTGCCAGCAGTGAACGGGGACTAACAGATACGCAGTATTTT. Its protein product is CASSERGLTDTQYF. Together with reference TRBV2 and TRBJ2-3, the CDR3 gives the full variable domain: EPEVTQTPSHQVTQMGQEVILRCVPISNHLYFYWYRQILGQKVEFLVSFYNNEISEKSEIFDDQFSVERPDGSNFTLKIRSTKLEDSAMYFCASSERGLTDTQYFGPGTRLTVL.

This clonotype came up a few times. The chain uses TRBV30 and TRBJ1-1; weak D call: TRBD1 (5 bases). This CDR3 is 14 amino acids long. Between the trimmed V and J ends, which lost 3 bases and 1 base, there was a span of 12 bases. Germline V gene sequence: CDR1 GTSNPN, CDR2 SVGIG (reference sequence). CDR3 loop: CAWSYSGKNTEAFF. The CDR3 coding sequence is TGTGCCTGGAGCTATTCAGGGAAGAACACTGAAGCTTTCTTT.

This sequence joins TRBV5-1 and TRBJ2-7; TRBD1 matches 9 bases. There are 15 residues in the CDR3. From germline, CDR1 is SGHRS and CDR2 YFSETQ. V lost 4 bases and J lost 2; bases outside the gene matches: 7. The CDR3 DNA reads TGCGCCAGCAGCGGGGGGACAGGGCGCACCTACGAGCAGTACTTC. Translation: CASSGGTGRTYEQYF.

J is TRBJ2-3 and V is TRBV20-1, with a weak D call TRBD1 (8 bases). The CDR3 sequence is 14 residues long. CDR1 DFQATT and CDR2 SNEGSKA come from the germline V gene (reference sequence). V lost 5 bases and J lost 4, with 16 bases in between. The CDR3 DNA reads TGCAGTGCTCCGGACAGGGCGGGGGCAGATACGCAGTATTTT. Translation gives CSAPDRAGADTQYF.

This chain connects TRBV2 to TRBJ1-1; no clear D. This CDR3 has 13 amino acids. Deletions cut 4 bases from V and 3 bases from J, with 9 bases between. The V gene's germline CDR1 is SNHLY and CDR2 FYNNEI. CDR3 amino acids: CASSVRIDTEAFF. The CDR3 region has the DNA TGTGCCAGCAGTGTAAGAATCGACACTGAAGCTTTCTTT. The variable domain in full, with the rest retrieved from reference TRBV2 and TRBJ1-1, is EPEVTQTPSHQVTQMGQEVILRCVPISNHLYFYWYRQILGQKVEFLVSFYNNEISEKSEIFDDQFSVERPDGSNFTLKIRSTKLEDSAMYFCASSVRIDTEAFFGQGTRLTVV.

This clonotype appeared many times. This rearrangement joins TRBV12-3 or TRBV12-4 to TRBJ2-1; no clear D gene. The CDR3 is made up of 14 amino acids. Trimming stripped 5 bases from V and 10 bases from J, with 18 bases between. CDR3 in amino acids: CASSPRHESWEQFF. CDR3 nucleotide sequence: TGTGCCAGCAGTCCCAGACACGAAAGTTGGGAGCAGTTCTTC.

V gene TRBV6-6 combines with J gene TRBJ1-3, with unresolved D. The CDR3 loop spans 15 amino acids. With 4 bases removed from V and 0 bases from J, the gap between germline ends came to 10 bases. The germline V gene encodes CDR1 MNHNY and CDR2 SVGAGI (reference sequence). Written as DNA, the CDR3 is TGTGCCAGCAGTTCTACACAGAGCTCTGGAAACACCATATATTTT. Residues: CASSSTQSSGNTIYF.

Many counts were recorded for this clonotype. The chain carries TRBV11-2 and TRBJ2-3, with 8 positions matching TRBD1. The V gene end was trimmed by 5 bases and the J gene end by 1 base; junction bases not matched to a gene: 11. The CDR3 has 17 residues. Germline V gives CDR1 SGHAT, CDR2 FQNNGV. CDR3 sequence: CASSERQGRVGTDTQYF. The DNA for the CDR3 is TGTGCCAGCAGCGAGAGACAGGGGCGGGTGGGCACAGATACGCAGTATTTT.

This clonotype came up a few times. CDR3 nucleotide sequence: TGCAGTGCTAGTGCCCACGGACTGGGCGGGTCCCAGTTCTTC. Translating gives CSASAHGLGGSQFF. The gene calls are TRBV20-1 and TRBJ2-1; D may be TRBD2 (5 bases). Looked up from germline, CDR1 is DFQATT and CDR2 is SNEGSKA (reference sequence). The CDR3 loop spans 14 amino acids. V was shortened by 3 bases and J by 13 bases, with 22 bases between the two germline ends.

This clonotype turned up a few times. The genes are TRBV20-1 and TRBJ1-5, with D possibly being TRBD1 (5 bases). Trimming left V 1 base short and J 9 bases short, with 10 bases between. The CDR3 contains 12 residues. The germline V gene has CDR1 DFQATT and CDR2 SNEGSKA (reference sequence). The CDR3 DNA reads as TGCAGTGCTAGAGGGGGGATTGGGCCCCAGCATTTT. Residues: CSARGGIGPQHF.

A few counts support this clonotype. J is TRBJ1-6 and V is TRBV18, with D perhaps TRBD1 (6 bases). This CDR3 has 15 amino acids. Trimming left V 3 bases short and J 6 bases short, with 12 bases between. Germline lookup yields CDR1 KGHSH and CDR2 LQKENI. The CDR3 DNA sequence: TGTGCCAGCTCACCCCTCCCGGACAGTAATTCACCCCTCCACTTT. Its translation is CASSPLPDSNSPLHF.

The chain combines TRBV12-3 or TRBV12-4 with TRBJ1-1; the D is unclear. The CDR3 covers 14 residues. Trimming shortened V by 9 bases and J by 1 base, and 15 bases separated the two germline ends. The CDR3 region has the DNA TGTGCCAGTGCCACGACCCTAAGGAACACTGAAGCTTTCTTT. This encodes CASATTLRNTEAFF.

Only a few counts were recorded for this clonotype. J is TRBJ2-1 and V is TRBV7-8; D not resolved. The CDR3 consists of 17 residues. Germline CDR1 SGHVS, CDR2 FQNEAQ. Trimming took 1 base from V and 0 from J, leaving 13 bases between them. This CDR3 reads CASSLEQHMSSYNEQFF. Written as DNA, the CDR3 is TGTGCCAGCAGCTTAGAACAGCATATGAGCTCCTACAATGAGCAGTTCTTC.

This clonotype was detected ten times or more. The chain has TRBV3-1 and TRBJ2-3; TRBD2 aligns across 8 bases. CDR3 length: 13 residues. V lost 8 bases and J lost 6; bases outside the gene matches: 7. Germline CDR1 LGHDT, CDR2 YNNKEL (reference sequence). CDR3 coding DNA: TGTGCCAGCGGCGGGAGGAAAAGCGATACGCAGTATTTT. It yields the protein CASGGRKSDTQYF.

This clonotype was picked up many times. The DNA for the CDR3 is TGTGCCAGTTTCGATCGGGGGAAACAGGGGCCAGATACGCAGTATTTT. This gives the protein CASFDRGKQGPDTQYF. This chain connects TRBV28 to TRBJ2-3; weak D call: TRBD1 (7 bases). CDR1 and CDR2 (germline): MDHEN, SYDVKM. The CDR3 runs to 16 residues. With 9 bases removed from V and 4 bases from J, the gap between germline ends came to 23 bases.

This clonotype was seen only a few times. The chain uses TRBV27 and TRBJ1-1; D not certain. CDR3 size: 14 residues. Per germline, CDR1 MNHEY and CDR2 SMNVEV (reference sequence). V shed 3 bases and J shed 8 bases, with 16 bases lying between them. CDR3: CASSLGPPKLEAFF. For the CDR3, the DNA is TGTGCCAGCAGTTTGGGCCCGCCGAAATTAGAAGCTTTCTTT.

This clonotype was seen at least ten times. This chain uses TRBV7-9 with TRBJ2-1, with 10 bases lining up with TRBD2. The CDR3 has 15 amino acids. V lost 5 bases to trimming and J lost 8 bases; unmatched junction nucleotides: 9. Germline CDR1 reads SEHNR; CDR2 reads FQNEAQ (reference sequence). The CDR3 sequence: CASSPQSSGSDEQFF. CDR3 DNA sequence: TGTGCCAGCAGCCCACAATCTAGCGGGAGCGATGAGCAGTTCTTC.

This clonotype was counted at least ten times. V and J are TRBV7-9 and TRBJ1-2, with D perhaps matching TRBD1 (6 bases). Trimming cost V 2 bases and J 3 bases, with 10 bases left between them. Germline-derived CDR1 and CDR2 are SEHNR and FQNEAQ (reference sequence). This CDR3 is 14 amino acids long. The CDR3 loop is CASSLRAGDYGYTF. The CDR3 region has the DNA TGTGCCAGCAGCTTAAGGGCAGGGGACTATGGCTACACCTTC.

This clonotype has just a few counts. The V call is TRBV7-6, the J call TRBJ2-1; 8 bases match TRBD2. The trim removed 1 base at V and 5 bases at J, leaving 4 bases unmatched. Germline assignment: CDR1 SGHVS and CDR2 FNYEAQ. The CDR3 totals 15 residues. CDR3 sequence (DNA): TGTGCCAGCAGCTTAGAAACTAGCGGTAACAATGAGCAGTTCTTC. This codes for CASSLETSGNNEQFF.